The 14 T cell receptor beta chains below come from one sample, sequenced in a study of cytomegalovirus exposure and HLA in healthy donors (dated by TCRdb to about 2017). The library relied on the immunoSEQ multiplex PCR assay. The multiplex PCR relied on a mix of 60 forward primers for TCR Vbeta segments and 13 reverse primers for TCR Jbeta segments. TCRdb stores this immuneACCESS table with in-frame sequences only. Part of the clones is absent; in the studies checked, under half of the shortfall reflects unresolved V genes, and no reason is known for the rest. This sample is represented by about 90,000 clones; less than 75% of them were singletons. Around 5.5% of the sample goes to the ten largest clones. Sequencing was done on a sample of PBMCs. Source of these receptors: a woman under 40 in good health and CMV-seropositive.

The chain combines TRBV14 with TRBJ1-2, with TRBD1 identical over 7 bases. Germline loops: CDR1 SGHDN, CDR2 FVKESK. The CDR3 contains 15 residues. V was clipped by 2 bases and J by 7 bases; unmatched bases: 10. The CDR3 nucleotides are TGTGCCAGCAGCCAAAACTCACAGGGGAGGTTTGGCTACACCTTC. It encodes CASSQNSQGRFGYTF.

This clone was counted only a few times. Here the CDR3 DNA reads TGCGCCAGCAGCTGGACAGGATCTAGCAATCAGCCCCAGCATTTT. This codes for CASSWTGSSNQPQHF. The rearrangement joins TRBV5-1 to TRBJ1-5, with 7 bases matching TRBD1. The CDR3 runs 15 residues. Germline CDR1 SGHRS, CDR2 YFSETQ. V shed 3 bases and J 0 bases; nucleotides not matched to a gene: 3.

This clone was found a few times. J is TRBJ1-2 and V is TRBV28; D remains ambiguous. The germline V gene has CDR1 MDHEN and CDR2 SYDVKM. This CDR3 comprises 14 residues. V lost 7 bases to trimming and J lost 4 bases, with 16 bases between them. The CDR3 loop reads CASIPARFSYGYTF. CDR3 DNA sequence: TGTGCCAGCATCCCCGCGCGTTTTTCCTATGGCTACACCTTC.

The chain recombines TRBV4-3 with TRBJ2-2; a weak D match, TRBD1 (5 bases). V shed 1 base and J shed 4 bases, with 10 bases lying between them. Germline V gene data show CDR1 as LGHNA and CDR2 as YSLEER. The CDR3 runs 15 residues. The CDR3 is CASSQGQGFTGELFF. Here the CDR3 DNA reads TGCGCCAGCAGCCAAGGGCAGGGTTTCACCGGGGAGCTGTTTTTT.

J is TRBJ1-5 and V is TRBV6-5; 7 bases align to TRBD1. Unmatched junction bases numbered 5, after V lost 5 bases and J lost 4 bases. Germline assignment: CDR1 MNHEY and CDR2 SVGAGI. This CDR3 is built from 14 residues. The CDR3: CASSGRTGNQPQHF. In DNA, the CDR3 is TGTGCCAGCAGTGGCCGGACAGGTAATCAGCCCCAGCATTTT.

The rearrangement joins TRBV5-4 to TRBJ2-7; 7 bases match TRBD1. The CDR3 runs to 14 residues. The V segment lost 1 base and the J segment 3 bases; nucleotides outside the gene matches: 4. Germline V lookup: CDR1 SGHNT, CDR2 YYREEE (reference sequence). In nucleotides, the CDR3 is TGTGCCAGCAGCTTGAACAGGGGAATCTACGAGCAGTACTTC. Translated: CASSLNRGIYEQYF. The full variable domain, its missing parts supplied by reference TRBV5-4 and TRBJ2-7, is ETGVTQSPTHLIKTRGQQVTLRCSSQSGHNTVSWYQQALGQGPQFIFQYYREEENGRGNFPPRFSGLQFPNYSSELNVNALELDDSALYLCASSLNRGIYEQYFGPGTRLTVT.

The chain employs TRBV18 and TRBJ2-7, with a weak D call TRBD2 (7 bases). Per the germline V gene, CDR1 is KGHSH and CDR2 is LQKENI. V dropped 0 bases and J dropped 1 base, with 10 bases sitting between them. CDR3 size: 15 residues. CDR3: CASSPPGGPSYEQYF. The DNA for the CDR3 is TGTGCCAGCTCACCACCGGGGGGGCCTTCCTACGAGCAGTACTTC.

The table lists this clone with a count of one. The rearrangement joins TRBV7-9 to TRBJ2-7; D is perhaps TRBD1 (5 bases). With 4 bases removed from V and 3 bases from J, the gap between germline ends came to 10 bases. Germline V gene lookup returns CDR1 SEHNR and CDR2 FQNEAQ (reference sequence). This CDR3 has 13 residues. CDR3 loop: CASSSPTVYEQYF. CDR3 DNA sequence: TGTGCCAGCAGCTCCCCGACAGTCTACGAGCAGTACTTC. Drawing the rest from reference TRBV7-9 and TRBJ2-7, the complete variable domain is DTGVSQNPRHKITKRGQNVTFRCDPISEHNRLYWYRQTLGQGPEFLTYFQNEAQLEKSRLLSDRFSAERPKGSFSTLEIQRTEQGDSAMYLCASSSPTVYEQYFGPGTRLTVT.

This clone was seen only a few times. The chain links TRBV11-3 to TRBJ1-1, with a possible D match to TRBD1 (6 bases). Germline CDR1 and CDR2: SGHNT and YENEEA. The CDR3 is 13 amino acids. Trimming removed 4 bases from V and 4 bases from J, with 10 bases in between. The CDR3 spells CASSSQGSTEAFF. In DNA, the CDR3 is TGTGCCAGCAGCTCACAGGGTAGCACTGAAGCTTTCTTT.

The chain combines TRBV19 with TRBJ2-5; D may be TRBD2 (5 bases). The CDR3 runs to 15 residues. The ends were cut back, 4 bases at V and 5 bases at J, with 17 bases in the middle. Germline lookup yields CDR1 LNHDA and CDR2 SQIVND (reference sequence). CDR3 coding DNA: TGTGCCAGTAGTACTGACTACCCCCTTTCGGAGACCCAGTACTTC. This sequence encodes CASSTDYPLSETQYF.

This chain uses TRBV5-6 with TRBJ2-5; 7 bases line up with TRBD1. This CDR3 has 16 residues. Unmatched junction bases numbered 11, after V lost 4 bases and J lost 2 bases. Germline-derived CDR1 and CDR2 are SGHDT and YYEEEE. The CDR3 bases are TGTGCCAGCAGCCCAAACAGGGGATTGGATCAAGAGACCCAGTACTTC. Amino acid sequence: CASSPNRGLDQETQYF.

This clone was counted once. This rearrangement joins TRBV5-1 to TRBJ2-5, with a possible D match to TRBD2 (5 bases). The germline V gene encodes CDR1 SGHRS and CDR2 YFSETQ. The CDR3 runs 16 residues. V was trimmed by 0 bases and J by 5 bases, leaving 17 bases between them. CDR3 in amino acids: CASSLAGDTAGETQYF. CDR3 sequence (DNA): TGCGCCAGCAGCTTGGCCGGGGATACGGCCGGGGAGACCCAGTACTTC.

This clone was recorded a few times. V gene TRBV13 combines with J gene TRBJ1-2, with 9 bases matching TRBD1. The V gene's germline CDR1 is PRHDT and CDR2 FYEKMQ (reference sequence). The CDR3 spans 17 residues. V was clipped by 0 bases and J by 6 bases; unmatched bases: 11. CDR3 amino acids: CASSLGLWTGEEHGYTF. The CDR3 DNA is TGTGCCAGCAGCTTAGGCCTTTGGACAGGGGAGGAGCATGGCTACACCTTC.

The chain couples TRBV5-1 to TRBJ2-3; D is unclear. From germline, CDR1 is SGHRS and CDR2 YFSETQ. The V gene lost 0 bases and the J gene lost 2 bases, with 16 bases spanning the gap. There are 17 residues in the CDR3. CDR3 DNA sequence: TGCGCCAGCAGCTTGGCAGTGGCTGACATATTCACAGATACGCAGTATTTT. The encoded protein is CASSLAVADIFTDTQYF.